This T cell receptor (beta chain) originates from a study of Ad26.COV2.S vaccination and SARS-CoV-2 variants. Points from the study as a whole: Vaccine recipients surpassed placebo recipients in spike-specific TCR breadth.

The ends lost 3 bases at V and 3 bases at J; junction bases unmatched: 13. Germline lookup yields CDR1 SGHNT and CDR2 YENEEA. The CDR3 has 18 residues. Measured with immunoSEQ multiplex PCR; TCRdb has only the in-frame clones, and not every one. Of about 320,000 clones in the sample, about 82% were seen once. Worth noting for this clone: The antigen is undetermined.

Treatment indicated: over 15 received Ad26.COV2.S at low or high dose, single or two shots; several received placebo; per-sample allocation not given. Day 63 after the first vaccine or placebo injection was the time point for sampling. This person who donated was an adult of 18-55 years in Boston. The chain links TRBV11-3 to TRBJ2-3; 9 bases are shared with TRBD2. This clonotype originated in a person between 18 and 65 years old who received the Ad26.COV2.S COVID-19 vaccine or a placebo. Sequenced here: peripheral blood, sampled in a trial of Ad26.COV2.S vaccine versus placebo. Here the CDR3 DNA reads TGTGCCAGCAGCTTTCCCGGGCCGGCGGGGGGGACGACAGATACGCAGTATTTT. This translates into CASSFPGPAGGTTDTQYF. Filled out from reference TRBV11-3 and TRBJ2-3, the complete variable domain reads EAGVVQSPRYKIIEKKQPVAFWCNPISGHNTLYWYLQNLGQGPELLIRYENEEAVDDSQLPKDRFSAERLKGVDSTLKIQPAELGDSAVYLCASSFPGPAGGTTDTQYFGPGTRLTVL.